This passage covers 20 T cell receptor beta chains from one sample sequenced in a study of blood T cells in healthy people across ages. A second PCR, run for roughly 7 to 12 cycles, used a sample-barcoded 5' primer plus a J-beta primer mix. MiXCR, run by TCRdb on the 5' RACE reads, gives a single entry per CDR3 protein. The sample yields approximately 1,000,000 distinct CDR3 sequences, around 45% seen once. The sequencing sample was made of blood. The origin of the receptors is a woman aged 55-69 years in good health.

Remarks on this clonotype: This may be a read error, as it is one base from a much larger clone. V is TRBV29-1 and J is TRBJ2-1; a weak D match, TRBD2 (6 bases). The CDR3 is 13 residues long. Looked up from germline, CDR1 is SQVTM and CDR2 is ANQGSEA. The CDR3, as DNA: TGCAGCGTTGACGGCGGGACCTACAATGAGCACTTCTTC. Its protein is CSVDGGTYNEHFF.

This clonotype was detected a few times. The chain couples TRBV10-3 to TRBJ2-3; the D call may be TRBD1 or TRBD2 (5 bases each). V lost 4 bases to trimming and J lost 1 base, with 15 bases between them. CDR3 length equals 16 residues. From germline, CDR1 is ENHRY and CDR2 SYGVKD. This CDR3 reads CAISAQRGRGTDTQYF. Written as DNA, the CDR3 is TGTGCCATCAGTGCTCAGAGGGGTCGGGGCACAGATACGCAGTATTTT.

This clonotype was counted ten times or more. The gene calls are TRBV11-2 and TRBJ2-3; TRBD2 is a possible D gene (6 bases). The CDR3 is made up of 15 amino acids. V dropped 3 bases and J dropped 4 bases, with 14 bases sitting between them. CDR1 and CDR2 from the germline V gene are SGHAT and FQNNGV. CDR3 region: CASSLEGAGADTQYF. The CDR3 nucleotides are TGTGCCAGCAGCTTGGAGGGTGCTGGTGCAGATACGCAGTATTTT.

V is TRBV7-8 and J is TRBJ2-1; 9 bases are shared with TRBD2. Germline V gene sequence: CDR1 SGHVS, CDR2 FQNEAQ. V lost 1 base, J lost 5 bases, and 6 bases stayed unmatched. There are 16 residues in the CDR3. The CDR3 reads CASSLVSGRTNNEQFF. DNA of the CDR3: TGTGCCAGCAGCTTAGTCAGCGGGAGGACCAACAATGAGCAGTTCTTC.

The rearrangement joins TRBV3-1 to TRBJ2-4, with D uncertain. The CDR3 consists of 17 residues. Germline assignment: CDR1 LGHDT and CDR2 YNNKEL (reference sequence). Trimming removed 0 bases at V and 0 bases at J, with 12 bases between. CDR3 DNA: TGTGCCAGCAGCCAAGATTGGAGAAGCGTAGCCAAAAACATTCAGTACTTC. The encoded protein is CASSQDWRSVAKNIQYF.

This chain connects TRBV21-1 to TRBJ2-3; the table's D gene call, TRBD2, was not cross checked with the DNA. TRBV21-1 is an annotated pseudogene. This CDR3 contains 24 residues. The CDR3 bases are TGTGCCAGCAGCAAAGAAGCGCCTAGCGGGAGTTCTATTAAAGAGGGGGGTCGGACAGATACGCAGTATTTT. This gives the protein CASSKEAPSGSSIKEGGRTDTQYF.

The rearrangement links TRBV11-3 to TRBJ2-1; 8 bases line up with TRBD2. CDR1 and CDR2 from the germline V gene are SGHNT and YENEEA. This CDR3 is 15 amino acids long. V was clipped by 4 bases and J by 5 bases; unmatched bases: 7. The CDR3 loop is CASSSTGLADNEQFF. Written as DNA, the CDR3 is TGTGCCAGCAGCTCGACAGGACTAGCAGACAATGAGCAGTTCTTC.

This clonotype showed up just a few times. The chain joins TRBV27 to TRBJ2-1, with TRBD1 identical over 10 bases. The CDR3 runs 14 residues. The ends lost 5 bases at V and 7 bases at J; junction bases unmatched: 5. Germline V gives CDR1 MNHEY, CDR2 SMNVEV (reference sequence). In DNA, the CDR3 is TGTGCCAGCAGTGAGACAGGGGGCTGGAATGAGCAGTTCTTC. Translation gives CASSETGGWNEQFF.

The chain is built from TRBV20-1 and TRBJ2-7; D is unclear. The germline CDR1 and CDR2 sequences are DFQATT and SNEGSKA (reference sequence). The CDR3 loop spans 14 amino acids. Trimming took 5 bases from V and 6 from J, leaving 20 bases between them. This CDR3 is CSAADFRGAGEQYF. The CDR3 DNA reads as TGCAGTGCTGCCGACTTTCGCGGCGCTGGCGAGCAGTACTTC.

Here the CDR3 DNA reads TGTGCCAGCAGCCACCGGGGTCCCATAAGTTACAATGAGCAGTTCTTC. It yields the protein CASSHRGPISYNEQFF. The V and J genes are TRBV3-1 and TRBJ2-1; possible D gene TRBD2, 5 bases. Trimming took off 3 bases at V and 4 bases at J, with 16 bases between the two ends. Looked up from germline, CDR1 is LGHDT and CDR2 is YNNKEL (reference sequence). CDR3 length: 16 residues.

On this clonotype: The junction departs from the called germline gene at one end, perhaps through a read error. J is TRBJ2-7 and V is TRBV29-1, with 14 positions matching TRBD2. CDR1 and CDR2 from the germline V gene are SQVTM and ANQGSEA. CDR3 length equals 15 residues. CDR3 amino acids: CSAKGTSGSSYERYF. CDR3 bases: TGCAGCGCTAAAGGGACTAGCGGGAGCTCCTACGAGCGGTACTTC.

This clonotype was counted at least ten times. V usage is TRBV28 and J usage is TRBJ2-7, with D perhaps TRBD2 (5 bases). Germline V CDR1 and CDR2: MDHEN, SYDVKM. This CDR3 has 13 residues. Trimming took off 5 bases at V and 3 bases at J, with 11 bases between the two ends. CDR3 loop: CASSVGLHYEQYF. In DNA form, the CDR3 reads TGTGCCAGCAGTGTAGGACTCCACTACGAGCAGTACTTC.

The rearrangement joins TRBV12-3 or TRBV12-4 to TRBJ2-5; no firm D call. The V and J ends lost 5 bases and 1 base respectively, with 8 bases between them. This CDR3 comprises 13 residues. The CDR3 nucleotides read TGTGCCAGCAGTCCCTACTGCCAAGAGACCCAGTACTTC. This encodes CASSPYCQETQYF.

Many counts were recorded for this clonotype. The CDR3, as DNA: TGTGCCATCAGTGATGTCGAGACACGCTACGAGCAGTACTTC. Translating it yields CAISDVETRYEQYF. V usage is TRBV10-3 and J usage is TRBJ2-7; no reliable D call. Trimming cost V 3 bases and J 3 bases, with 12 bases left between them. Germline V CDR1 and CDR2: ENHRY, SYGVKD. The CDR3 consists of 14 residues.

This clonotype was counted between two and nine times. The genes are TRBV18 and TRBJ2-1; TRBD2 matches 9 bases. The CDR3 is 14 amino acids. J lost 8 bases, V lost 2 bases, and 4 bases had no gene match. Germline CDR1 KGHSH, CDR2 LQKENI. This CDR3 is CASSPGTSSYEQFF. DNA for the CDR3: TGTGCCAGCTCACCAGGGACTAGCAGCTATGAGCAGTTCTTC.

The chain recombines TRBV29-1 with TRBJ2-7; D ambiguous. Germline V gene lookup returns CDR1 SQVTM and CDR2 ANQGSEA. The V and J ends lost 6 bases and 3 bases respectively, with 9 bases between them. This CDR3 comprises 11 residues. DNA of the CDR3: TGCAGCGTGCATATACTCTACGAGCAGTACTTC. Translation gives CSVHILYEQYF.

DNA of the CDR3: TGCAGTGCTAGGCAGGTGCCCACCTACGAGCAGTACTTC. It yields the protein CSARQVPTYEQYF. The chain links TRBV20-1 to TRBJ2-7; D is undetermined. The CDR3 runs to 13 residues. V was clipped by 3 bases and J by 2 bases, with 11 bases between them. Germline CDR1 reads DFQATT; CDR2 reads SNEGSKA (reference sequence).

This clonotype was recorded a few times. This sequence joins TRBV20-1 and TRBJ1-2; no reliable D call. Trimming took 4 bases from V and 3 from J, leaving 12 bases between them. The CDR3 contains 13 residues. Germline CDR1 and CDR2: DFQATT and SNEGSKA (reference sequence). The CDR3, as DNA: TGCAGTGCTACCCCCCCCTGGGACTATGGCTACACCTTC. Translated, it gives CSATPPWDYGYTF.

This clonotype was seen a handful of times. The J gene is TRBJ2-5, the V gene TRBV5-1, with TRBD1 identical over 7 bases. The CDR3 contains 15 residues. Trimming took 4 bases from V and 4 from J; bases not matched to a gene: 10. Germline CDR1 SGHRS, CDR2 YFSETQ. CDR3 in DNA: TGCGCCAGCAGCACGAAGATGGGACAGTCAGAGACCCAGTACTTC. Translation: CASSTKMGQSETQYF.

This clonotype was counted between two and nine times. V and J are TRBV4-1 and TRBJ2-7; the D is unclear. This CDR3 has 13 amino acids. V was cut by 0 bases and J by 3 bases, with 6 bases left in between. CDR1 MGHRA and CDR2 YSYEKL come from the germline V gene. CDR3 DNA sequence: TGCGCCAGCAGCCAAGACCCTTACTACGAGCAGTACTTC. Translating it yields CASSQDPYYEQYF.